Presented here are 27 T cell receptor beta chains from one specimen sequenced in a study of blood T cell repertoires in COVID-19. The method was immunoSEQ multiplex PCR; TCRdb's version includes in-frame clones alone and lacks a portion of them. The data show roughly 140,000 clones, approximately 87% seen once. The specimen sequenced was PBMCs or T cells enriched from blood (not recorded which). Receptors were obtained from a man in his sixties who had recovered from COVID-19.

The chain is built from TRBV6-5 and TRBJ1-4; no definite D call. Germline lookup yields CDR1 MNHEY and CDR2 SVGAGI. The CDR3 contains 14 residues. V lost 5 bases to trimming and J lost 3 bases, with 10 bases between them. CDR3 sequence: CASSLRVANEKLFF. The CDR3 nucleotides are TGTGCCAGCAGTCTTCGAGTGGCTAATGAAAAACTGTTTTTT.

The genes are TRBV7-6 and TRBJ2-5, with TRBD2 identical over 10 bases. The CDR3 length is 16 residues. CDR1 and CDR2 from the germline V gene are SGHVS and FNYEAQ. The J segment lost 5 bases and the V segment lost 1 base, leaving 7 bases of the junction unmatched. The CDR3 region has the DNA TGTGCCAGCAGCTTAGGCCCGGGACTAGCGACGGAGACCCAGTACTTC. Its translation: CASSLGPGLATETQYF.

The CDR3: CASSLASGVYEQFF. The CDR3 bases are TGCGCCAGCAGCTTGGCTAGCGGGGTCTATGAGCAGTTCTTC. The chain has TRBV5-1 and TRBJ2-1; 9 bases map to TRBD2. This CDR3 comprises 14 residues. V shed 0 bases and J 8 bases; nucleotides not matched to a gene: 3. Looked up from germline, CDR1 is SGHRS and CDR2 is YFSETQ.

V and J are TRBV30 and TRBJ2-7; a weak D match, TRBD2 (5 bases). The germline V gene has CDR1 GTSNPN and CDR2 SVGIG (reference sequence). CDR3 length: 14 amino acids. V was cut by 2 bases and J by 1 base, with 12 bases left in between. The DNA of the CDR3 is TGTGCCTGGAGTACTCTCACGGGATCCTACGAGCAGTACTTC. Translating gives CAWSTLTGSYEQYF. The full variable domain, in which reference TRBV30 and TRBJ2-7 provide the parts outside the CDR3, is SQTIHQWPATLVQPVGSPLSLECTVEGTSNPNLYWYRQAAGRGLQLLFYSVGIGQISSEVPQNLSASRPQDRQFILSSKKLLLSDSGFYLCAWSTLTGSYEQYFGPGTRLTVT.

This clone was observed a handful of times. The genes are TRBV3-1 (or the pseudogene TRBV3-2) and TRBJ2-5; a possible D gene is TRBD2 (7 bases). The V gene lost 7 bases and the J gene lost 4 bases, with 16 bases spanning the gap. The CDR3 runs 14 residues. Per the germline V gene, CDR1 is LGHDT and CDR2 is YNNKEL (reference sequence). The CDR3 region is CASNRRGGRETQYF. The DNA for the CDR3 is TGTGCCAGCAACAGGAGGGGGGGACGAGAGACCCAGTACTTC.

This clone was seen more than once but under ten times. The gene calls are TRBV28 and TRBJ1-5; D unclear. V was shortened by 7 bases and J by 6 bases, with 10 bases between the two germline ends. This CDR3 contains 12 residues. The V gene's germline CDR1 is MDHEN and CDR2 SYDVKM. CDR3 sequence (DNA): TGTGCCAGCAACCAGGCAGGTCAGCCCCAGCATTTT. Protein: CASNQAGQPQHF.

The rearrangement uses TRBV9 and TRBJ2-1; 10 bases align to TRBD2. Losses at the gene ends were 4 bases for V and 5 bases for J; bases not matched to a gene: 9. The CDR3 length is 16 residues. The germline gives CDR1 SGDLS, CDR2 YYNGEE. The CDR3 is CASSSRTSGEHNEQFF. The CDR3 bases are TGTGCCAGCAGCTCACGGACTAGCGGAGAGCACAATGAGCAGTTCTTC.

The V call is TRBV27, the J call TRBJ1-1; TRBD1 agrees at 7 bases. Per germline, CDR1 MNHEY and CDR2 SMNVEV (reference sequence). The CDR3 runs to 15 residues. V was pared by 5 bases and J by 3 bases, with 9 bases of the junction left unmatched. The CDR3 loop reads CASSKNRGPHTEAFF. The CDR3 DNA is TGTGCCAGCAGTAAAAACAGGGGACCCCACACTGAAGCTTTCTTT.

The chain couples TRBV6-5 to TRBJ2-2, with 7 bases lining up with TRBD1. Germline V CDR1 and CDR2: MNHEY, SVGAGI. This CDR3 has 14 amino acids. Trimming cost V 5 bases and J 4 bases; bases outside gene matches: 4. CDR3 sequence: CASSRTGLTGELFF. DNA for the CDR3: TGTGCCAGCAGTAGGACAGGACTCACCGGGGAGCTGTTTTTT.

This clone showed up just once. CDR3 amino acids: CASSQSGTGGDGYTF. The CDR3 region has the DNA TGCGCCAGCAGTCAATCCGGGACAGGGGGCGATGGCTACACCTTC. V usage is TRBV23-1 and J usage is TRBJ1-2; 12 positions match TRBD1. TRBV23-1 is an ORF; its function is uncertain. Trimming at V came to 0 bases and at J to 6 bases, leaving 2 bases not matched to a gene. CDR3 size: 15 residues.

The V and J genes are TRBV11-2 and TRBJ2-7, with D maybe TRBD2 (6 bases). V lost 3 bases, J lost 4 bases, and 16 bases lay in between. In germline, CDR1 is SGHAT, CDR2 FQNNGV. CDR3 length: 15 amino acids. CDR3 region: CASSLGGLSPYEQYF. As DNA, the CDR3 is TGTGCCAGCAGCTTGGGAGGTCTTAGCCCTTACGAGCAGTACTTC.

This clone has a single count. The V and J genes are TRBV2 and TRBJ1-6; D gene ambiguous. With 7 bases removed from V and 7 bases from J, the gap between germline ends came to 11 bases. The CDR3 extends over 13 amino acids. From germline, CDR1 is SNHLY and CDR2 FYNNEI. The DNA of the CDR3 is TGTGCCAGCACCGGGAGCTGGAATTCACCCCTCCACTTT. As protein: CASTGSWNSPLHF.

The chain combines TRBV11-2 with TRBJ1-2, with D unresolved. This CDR3 spans 13 amino acids. Germline assignment: CDR1 SGHAT and CDR2 FQNNGV. V was trimmed by 1 base and J by 2 bases, leaving 5 bases between them. The CDR3, as DNA: TGTGCCAGCAGCTTAGTCCAGAACTATGGCTACACCTTC. Its protein is CASSLVQNYGYTF.

The V and J genes are TRBV7-2 and TRBJ1-6; TRBD1 matches 10 bases. Germline CDR1 reads SGHTA; CDR2 reads FQGNSA. V trimming: 1 base; J trimming: 9 bases; junction bases outside the gene matches: 3. This CDR3 has 15 residues. The DNA for the CDR3 is TGTGCCAGCAGCTTAGTTTGGACAGGGGGTTCACCCCTCCACTTT. It codes for CASSLVWTGGSPLHF.

This clone was seen only once. The rearrangement joins TRBV11-2 to TRBJ2-7; the D gene is possibly TRBD2 (6 bases). The CDR3 has 15 amino acids. Germline-derived CDR1 and CDR2 are SGHAT and FQNNGV. Trimming stripped 1 base from V and 3 bases from J, with 13 bases between. The CDR3: CASSLASGLFYEQYF. The DNA of the CDR3 is TGTGCCAGCAGCTTAGCGAGCGGGCTTTTCTACGAGCAGTACTTC.

This chain connects TRBV27 to TRBJ2-1; 10 bases map to TRBD2. The V segment lost 5 bases and the J segment 3 bases; nucleotides outside the gene matches: 1. The CDR3 extends over 14 amino acids. Germline V gene sequence: CDR1 MNHEY, CDR2 SMNVEV (reference sequence). CDR3 sequence reads: CASSPSGGYNEQFF. The CDR3 DNA reads TGTGCCAGCAGTCCTAGCGGGGGCTACAATGAGCAGTTCTTC.

The CDR3 spells CASSLDGTGESPLHF. For the CDR3, the DNA is TGTGCCAGCAGCTTGGATGGGACAGGCGAATCACCCCTCCACTTT. This chain joins TRBV5-4 and TRBJ1-6; 8 nucleotides line up with TRBD1. V trimming: 0 bases; J trimming: 10 bases; junction bases outside the gene matches: 6. Germline CDR1 reads SGHNT; CDR2 reads YYREEE (reference sequence). The CDR3 is 15 residues long.

Concerning this clone: One end of the junction is discordant with germline, which a read error may explain. The chain joins TRBV18 to TRBJ2-1; D call uncertain. The CDR3 loop spans 16 amino acids. CDR1 and CDR2 from the germline V gene are KGHSH and LQKENI. CDR3 sequence: CASSGVLPLSNNEQFF. The CDR3 nucleotides read TGTGCCAGCTCCGGTGTCTTACCCCTCTCCAACAATGAGCAGTTCTTC.

This clone was seen more than once but under ten times. The chain carries TRBV30 and TRBJ2-7; D possibly corresponds to TRBD1 (6 bases). The germline V gene has CDR1 GTSNPN and CDR2 SVGIG (reference sequence). Trimming removed 5 bases from V and 6 bases from J, with 17 bases in between. The CDR3 consists of 13 residues. Here the CDR3 DNA reads TGTGCCTGGGCCCACGCCCTCAGGGGCGAGCAGTACTTC. This encodes CAWAHALRGEQYF.

The chain has TRBV6-5 and TRBJ2-7, with 8 bases that match TRBD2. V shed 5 bases and J 3 bases; nucleotides not matched to a gene: 6. Germline V lookup: CDR1 MNHEY, CDR2 SVGAGI. The CDR3 has 14 amino acids. This CDR3 is CASSIAGRDYEQYF. The CDR3 DNA reads as TGTGCCAGCAGTATAGCGGGACGGGACTACGAGCAGTACTTC.

The chain is built from TRBV7-6 and TRBJ1-5, with a tentative D call TRBD1 (6 bases). Looked up from germline, CDR1 is SGHVS and CDR2 is FNYEAQ. The CDR3 contains 14 residues. V gave up 6 bases and J gave up 8 bases, with 17 bases separating them. The CDR3 nucleotides read TGTGCCAGCAGTTTCCGGGGGGGCACGGAGCCCCAGCATTTT. It encodes CASSFRGGTEPQHF.

J is TRBJ2-7 and V is TRBV4-1; 9 bases align to TRBD1. V lost 1 base and J lost 7; bases outside the gene matches: 8. The CDR3 is 15 residues long. Germline V gene data show CDR1 as MGHRA and CDR2 as YSYEKL. This CDR3 is CASSQGGQGRGEQYF. CDR3 coding DNA: TGCGCCAGCAGCCAAGGGGGACAGGGTCGGGGGGAGCAGTACTTC.

V and J are TRBV10-3 and TRBJ1-1, with TRBD1 as a possible D gene (6 bases). CDR3 length: 11 residues. Trimming pared 3 bases from V and 10 bases from J, leaving 9 bases between. CDR1 is ENHRY and CDR2 is SYGVKD in the germline V gene. The chain's CDR3 is CAISEGQSAFF. CDR3 nucleotides: TGTGCCATCAGTGAAGGACAGTCAGCTTTCTTT.

The V call is TRBV7-3, the J call TRBJ2-1, with 7 bases aligning to TRBD2. The CDR3 is 16 amino acids. Germline V lookup: CDR1 SGHTA, CDR2 FQGTGA. V was clipped by 4 bases and J by 2 bases; unmatched bases: 8. The CDR3 reads CASSSSASGAYNEQFF. For the CDR3, the DNA is TGTGCCAGCAGCTCCTCGGCCAGCGGGGCCTACAATGAGCAGTTCTTC.

The chain employs TRBV15 and TRBJ2-1; 11 bases fit TRBD2. The ends lost 5 bases at V and 7 bases at J; junction bases unmatched: 7. There are 15 residues in the CDR3. Germline V gives CDR1 LNHNV, CDR2 YYDKDF (reference sequence). CDR3 sequence: CATSVISGGANEQFF. CDR3 sequence (DNA): TGTGCCACCAGCGTCATTAGCGGGGGGGCAAATGAGCAGTTCTTC.

The chain combines TRBV13 with TRBJ2-2; a weak D match, TRBD2 (5 bases). This CDR3 region has 16 residues. V lost 0 bases to trimming and J lost 0 bases, with 8 bases between them. Looked up from germline, CDR1 is PRHDT and CDR2 is FYEKMQ (reference sequence). CDR3 sequence: CASSLGGRANTGELFF. The CDR3 DNA reads as TGTGCCAGCAGCTTAGGAGGGAGAGCGAACACCGGGGAGCTGTTTTTT.

This chain uses TRBV28 with TRBJ1-5, with a tentative D call TRBD1 (6 bases). Germline assignment: CDR1 MDHEN and CDR2 SYDVKM. CDR3 length: 16 amino acids. Trimming shortened V by 7 bases and J by 5 bases, and 21 bases separated the two germline ends. The CDR3 spells CASTEDRTYRDQPQHF. The CDR3 region has the DNA TGTGCCAGCACCGAGGACAGAACTTACCGCGATCAGCCCCAGCATTTT.